This T cell receptor beta chain was retrieved from a study of blood T cell repertoires in COVID-19. Study summary: Specimens from acute and convalescent COVID-19 originated in the United States, Italy and Spain. PBMCs, B-cell-depleted T cells, or T cells were the source of the cDNA or gDNA that made up the material.

Original data processing: How many nucleated cells were present was estimated from reference gene primer amplification. Here immunoSEQ multiplex PCR was the method, and the copy in TCRdb shows in-frame clones only, minus some. V, J and clone size are those of that table, while D and trimming were read from the DNA. Of about 160,000 clones in the sample, over 90% are singletons; the top ten hold just under 2%. The germline CDR1 and CDR2 sequences are LGHNA and YNFKEQ. V lost 2 bases, J lost 5 bases, and 5 bases stayed unmatched. The CDR3 sequence is 15 residues long. In Seattle, patients joined the study during active infection and were tracked longitudinally.

The sequence was collected from a woman aged 60-75 years with COVID-19, enrolled during active disease. Sequencing was performed on peripheral blood. The chain links TRBV4-2 to TRBJ1-4; 7 positions agree with TRBD1. CDR3 region: CASSQRTGINEKLFF. The CDR3 coding sequence is TGTGCCAGCAGCCAACGGACAGGCATAAATGAAAAACTGTTTTTT.